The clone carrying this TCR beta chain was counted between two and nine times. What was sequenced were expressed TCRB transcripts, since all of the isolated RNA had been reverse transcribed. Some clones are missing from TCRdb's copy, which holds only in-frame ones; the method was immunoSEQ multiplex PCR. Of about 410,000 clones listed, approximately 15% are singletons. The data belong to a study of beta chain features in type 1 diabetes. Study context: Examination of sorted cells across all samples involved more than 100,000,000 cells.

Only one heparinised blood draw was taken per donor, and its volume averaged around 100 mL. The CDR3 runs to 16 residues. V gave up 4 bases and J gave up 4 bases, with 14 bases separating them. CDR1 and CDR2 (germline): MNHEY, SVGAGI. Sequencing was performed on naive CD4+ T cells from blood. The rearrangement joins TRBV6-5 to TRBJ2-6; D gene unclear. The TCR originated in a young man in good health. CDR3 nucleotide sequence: TGTGCCAGCAGTTTCGACAAGATAGTCGGGGCCAACGTCCTGACTTTC. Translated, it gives CASSFDKIVGANVLTF.